This TCR beta chain was sequenced during a study of PD-L1 blockade in urothelial cancer. About the research overall: Starting at some point between 2014 and 2015, patients were given atezolizumab (1,200 mg intravenously every 3 weeks). T cells were recovered from blood samples at a median of approximately 150,000.

In regard to this clone: What it binds is not known.

Method: immunoSEQ multiplex PCR; TCRdb's copy keeps in-frame clones and lacks some. The sample shows roughly 51,000 clones, around 74% of them seen only once. Findings and caveats of the study: Below-median pretreatment blood TCR clonality was a predictor of better survival.

Time point: pretreatment peripheral blood. This sample comprised PBMCs, obtained around atezolizumab (anti-PD-L1) treatment. This TCR was sampled from a man between 65 and 85 years old with urothelial cancer.

The CDR3 is CASSQDPGTDTQYF. The CDR3 bases are TGCGCCAGCAGCCAAGATCCTGGCACAGATACGCAGTATTTT. J is TRBJ2-3 and V is TRBV4-1, with D unclear. From germline, CDR1 is MGHRA and CDR2 YSYEKL. Deletions cut 0 bases from V and 1 base from J, with 5 bases between. The CDR3 has 14 residues.